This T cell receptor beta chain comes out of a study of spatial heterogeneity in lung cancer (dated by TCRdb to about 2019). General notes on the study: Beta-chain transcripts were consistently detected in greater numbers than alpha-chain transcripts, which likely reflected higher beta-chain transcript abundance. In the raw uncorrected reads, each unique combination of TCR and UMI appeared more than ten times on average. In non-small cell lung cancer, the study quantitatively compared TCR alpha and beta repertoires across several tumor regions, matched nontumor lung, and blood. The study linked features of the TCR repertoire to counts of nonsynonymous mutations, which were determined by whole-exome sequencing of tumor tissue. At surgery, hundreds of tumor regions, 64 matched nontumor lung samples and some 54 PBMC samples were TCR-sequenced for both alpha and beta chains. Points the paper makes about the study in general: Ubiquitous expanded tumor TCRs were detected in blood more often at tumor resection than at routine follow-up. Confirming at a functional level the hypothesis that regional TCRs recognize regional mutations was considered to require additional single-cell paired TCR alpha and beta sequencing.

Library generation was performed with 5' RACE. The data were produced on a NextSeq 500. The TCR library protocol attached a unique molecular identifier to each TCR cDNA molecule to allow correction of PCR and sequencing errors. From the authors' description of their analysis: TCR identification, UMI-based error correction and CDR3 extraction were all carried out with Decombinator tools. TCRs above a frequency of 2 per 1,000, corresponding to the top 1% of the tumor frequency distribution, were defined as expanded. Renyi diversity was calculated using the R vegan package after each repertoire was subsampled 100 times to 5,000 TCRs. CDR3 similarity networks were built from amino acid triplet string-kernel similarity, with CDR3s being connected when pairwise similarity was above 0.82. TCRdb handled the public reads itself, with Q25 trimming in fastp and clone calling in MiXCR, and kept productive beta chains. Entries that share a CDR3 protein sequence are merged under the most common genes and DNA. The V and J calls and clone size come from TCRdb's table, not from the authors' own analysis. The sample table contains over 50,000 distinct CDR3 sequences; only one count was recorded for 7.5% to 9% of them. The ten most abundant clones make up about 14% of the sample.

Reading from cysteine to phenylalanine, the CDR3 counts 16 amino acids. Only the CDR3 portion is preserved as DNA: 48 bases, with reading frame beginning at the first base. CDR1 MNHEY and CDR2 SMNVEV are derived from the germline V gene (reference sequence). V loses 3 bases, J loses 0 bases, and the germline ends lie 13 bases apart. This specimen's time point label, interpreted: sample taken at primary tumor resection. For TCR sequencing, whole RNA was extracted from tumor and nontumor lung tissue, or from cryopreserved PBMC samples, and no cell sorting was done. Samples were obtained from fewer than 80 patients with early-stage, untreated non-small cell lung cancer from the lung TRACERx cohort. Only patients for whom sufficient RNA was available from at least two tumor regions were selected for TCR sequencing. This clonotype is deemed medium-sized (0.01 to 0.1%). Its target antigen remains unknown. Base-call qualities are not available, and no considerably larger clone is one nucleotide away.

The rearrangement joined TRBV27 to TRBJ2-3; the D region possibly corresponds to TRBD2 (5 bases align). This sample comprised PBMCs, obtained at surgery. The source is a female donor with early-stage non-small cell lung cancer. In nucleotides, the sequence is TGTGCCAGCAGTTTTAGGAGTCGGGGTAGCACAGATACGCAGTATTTT. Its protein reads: CASSFRSRGSTDTQYF.